The present entry profiles one T cell receptor (beta chain) with its context. The same CDR3 can be traced to other DNA sequences in this sample. This specimen belongs to a study of cytomegalovirus exposure and HLA in healthy donors. V was trimmed by 8 bases and J by 4 bases, leaving 11 bases between them. The CDR3 sequence is 12 residues long. The germline V gene encodes CDR1 SNHLY and CDR2 FYNNEI. The repertoire was sequenced with immunoSEQ multiplex PCR; TCRdb's copy has only in-frame clones and lacks some. The sample has around 73,000 clones, around 90% seen once. V and J are TRBV2 and TRBJ2-5; D possibly corresponds to TRBD2 (6 bases). The TCR comes from a woman aged 18-35 years in good health and CMV-seropositive. The sample was PBMCs. CDR3 nucleotides: TGTGCCAGCTCCGGGGGTGGAGAGACCCAGTACTTC. Its translation is CASSGGGETQYF.